This TCR beta chain was recovered during a study of blood T cell repertoires in COVID-19. Study at large: Sources were T cells, B-cell-depleted T cells, or PBMCs; the material itself was cDNA or gDNA.

Study processing details: Reference gene primer amplification in the assay estimated nucleated cell counts. Profiled with immunoSEQ multiplex PCR; TCRdb holds only in-frame clones, not every one. From that table come the V and J calls and clone size; the DNA was used to work out D and trimming. This sample yields about 120,000 clones, of which roughly nine tenths are seen a single time; approximately 7.2% belongs to the top ten. Sequencing used peripheral blood. The receptor comes from a man in his 70s who had recovered from COVID-19.

The CDR3 is CASSNRWNTIYF. The DNA of the CDR3 is TGTGCCAGTAGTAACAGGTGGAACACCATATATTTT. V is TRBV19 and J is TRBJ1-3; TRBD1 is a possible D gene (5 bases). Germline V gene sequence: CDR1 LNHDA, CDR2 SQIVND (reference sequence). Trimming cost V 4 bases and J 7 bases, with 8 bases left between them. The CDR3 has 12 residues.